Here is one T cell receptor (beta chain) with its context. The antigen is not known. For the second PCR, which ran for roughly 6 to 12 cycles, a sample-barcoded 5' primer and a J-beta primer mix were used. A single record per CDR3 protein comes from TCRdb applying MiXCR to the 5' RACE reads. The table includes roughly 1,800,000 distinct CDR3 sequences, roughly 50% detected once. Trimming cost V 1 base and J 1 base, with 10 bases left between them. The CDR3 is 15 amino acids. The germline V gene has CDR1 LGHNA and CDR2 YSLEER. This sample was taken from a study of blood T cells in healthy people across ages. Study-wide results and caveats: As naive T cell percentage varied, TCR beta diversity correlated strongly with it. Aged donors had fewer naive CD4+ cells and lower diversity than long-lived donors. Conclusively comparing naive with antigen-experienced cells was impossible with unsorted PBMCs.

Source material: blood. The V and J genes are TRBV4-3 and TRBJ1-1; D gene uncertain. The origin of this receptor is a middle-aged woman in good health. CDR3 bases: TGCGCCAGCAGCCAAGTGGGTTTAGCGAACACTGAAGCTTTCTTT. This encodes CASSQVGLANTEAFF.